These 18 T cell receptor beta chains originate from one sample sequenced in a study of blood T cells in healthy people across ages. The authors ran a second PCR of roughly 6 to 11 cycles using a sample-barcoded 5' primer and a J-beta primer mix. One entry per CDR3 protein, called by TCRdb with MiXCR from the 5' RACE reads. The sample contains over 1,200,000 distinct CDR3 sequences, around 59% of which appear only once. Sequencing used blood. Every receptor here comes from a man between 18 and 35 years old in good health.

This clonotype was picked up one time. J is TRBJ2-5 and V is TRBV29-1; D is uncertain. The CDR3 length is 14 residues. Germline V gives CDR1 SQVTM, CDR2 ANQGSEA. Trimming removed 4 bases from V and 11 bases from J, with 23 bases in between. CDR3 region: CSVGLARMYNEQYF. The CDR3 DNA sequence: TGCAGCGTTGGGTTGGCCAGAATGTACAATGAGCAGTACTTC.

This clonotype was seen a few times. CDR3 amino acids: CASSLHAEVGGEKLFF. CDR3 sequence (DNA): TGTGCCAGCAGTTTGCATGCGGAGGTCGGTGGTGAAAAACTGTTTTTT. The rearrangement joins TRBV12-3 or TRBV12-4 to TRBJ1-4; D not certain. V lost 3 bases, J lost 7 bases, and 18 bases lay in between. The CDR3 is 16 amino acids.

The V call is TRBV6-5, the J call TRBJ1-1; D not certain. Germline-derived CDR1 and CDR2 are MNHEY and SVGAGI. The CDR3 runs 13 residues. Deletions cut 0 bases from V and 5 bases from J, with 7 bases between. The CDR3 DNA follows: TGTGCCAGCAGTTACTCGATTTCGACTGAAGCTTTCTTT. Its translation: CASSYSISTEAFF.

Only one count was recorded for this clonotype. The chain couples TRBV4-1 to TRBJ2-7; TRBD1 matches at 9 bases. J gave up 4 bases and V 4 bases, and 8 bases lay outside the gene matches. CDR1 MGHRA and CDR2 YSYEKL come from the germline V gene. There are 15 residues in the CDR3. The CDR3 coding sequence is TGCGCCAGCAGCCTCAGGCTACAGGGGGCGTACGAGCAGTACTTC. Protein sequence: CASSLRLQGAYEQYF.

The table lists this clonotype with a few counts. The chain carries TRBV20-1 and TRBJ2-3, with D maybe TRBD2 (6 bases). The V gene's germline CDR1 is DFQATT and CDR2 SNEGSKA (reference sequence). With 3 bases removed from V and 2 bases from J, the gap between germline ends came to 9 bases. This CDR3 is built from 13 residues. The CDR3 here is CSASSGYTDTQYF. For the CDR3, the DNA is TGCAGTGCTAGTAGCGGATACACAGATACGCAGTATTTT.

This chain connects TRBV3-1 to TRBJ1-1, with D uncertain. Germline loops: CDR1 LGHDT, CDR2 YNNKEL (reference sequence). The V end was cut by 0 bases, the J end by 1 base, with 9 bases between. The CDR3 has 15 residues. Here the CDR3 reads CASSQEWQKNTEAFF. The CDR3 nucleotides read TGTGCCAGCAGCCAAGAGTGGCAGAAGAACACTGAAGCTTTCTTT.

CDR3 DNA sequence: TGCAGCGGCGTGGTCGGCCTAGCAGGGATTTCGACATACAATGAGCAGTTCTTC. It yields the protein CSGVVGLAGISTYNEQFF. This chain joins TRBV29-1 and TRBJ2-1; the D call may be TRBD1 or TRBD2 (5 bases each). The CDR3 consists of 18 residues. Germline loops: CDR1 SQVTM, CDR2 ANQGSEA. Trimming shortened V by 7 bases and J by 4 bases, and 29 bases separated the two germline ends.

The chain is built from TRBV29-1 and TRBJ1-3, with D perhaps TRBD1 (5 bases). This CDR3 has 13 residues. Germline V gene sequence: CDR1 SQVTM, CDR2 ANQGSEA. The germline V and J ends were trimmed by 7 bases and 6 bases, with 16 bases remaining between them. The CDR3 bases are TGCAGCGCCCCAGGGACTAGTGAAAACACCATATATTTT. Translation: CSAPGTSENTIYF. Looking up the rest from reference TRBV29-1 and TRBJ1-3 gives the full variable domain: SAVISQKPSRDICQRGTSLTIQCQVDSQVTMMFWYRQQPGQSLTLIATANQGSEATYESGFVIDKFPISRPNLTFSTLTVSNMSPEDSSIYLCSAPGTSENTIYFGEGSWLTVV.

The chain joins TRBV27 to TRBJ2-7, with 9 bases identical to TRBD1. Germline V CDR1 and CDR2: MNHEY, SMNVEV (reference sequence). The CDR3 runs to 16 residues. Losses at the gene ends were 2 bases for V and 2 bases for J; bases not matched to a gene: 7. The CDR3 region is CASSLVGTGIPYEQYF. DNA of the CDR3: TGTGCCAGCAGTTTAGTCGGGACAGGGATACCCTACGAGCAGTACTTC.

This rearrangement joins TRBV15 to TRBJ1-5; 7 positions match TRBD1. V trimming: 1 base; J trimming: 4 bases; junction bases outside the gene matches: 4. This CDR3 is built from 15 residues. From germline, CDR1 is LNHNV and CDR2 YYDKDF (reference sequence). This CDR3 reads CATSRARGRNQPQHF. The CDR3 region has the DNA TGTGCCACCAGCAGAGCGAGGGGGCGGAATCAGCCCCAGCATTTT.

The chain carries TRBV5-1 and TRBJ1-1; tentative D call: TRBD1 (6 bases). There are 14 residues in the CDR3. Trimming shortened V by 4 bases and J by 1 base, and 11 bases separated the two germline ends. CDR1 and CDR2 from the germline V gene are SGHRS and YFSETQ. CDR3 amino acids: CASSQQTGNTEAFF. CDR3 nucleotide sequence: TGCGCCAGCAGCCAGCAGACAGGGAACACTGAAGCTTTCTTT.

This chain joins TRBV18 and TRBJ1-1, with 7 bases matching TRBD1. The length of the CDR3 is 15 residues. Germline trimming cut 3 bases from V and 6 bases from J; bases unmatched to any gene: 10. Germline V gene sequence: CDR1 KGHSH, CDR2 LQKENI. Written as DNA, the CDR3 is TGTGCCAGCTCACCCAGCCGGGACAGTCGGGCTGAAGCTTTCTTT. The encoded protein is CASSPSRDSRAEAFF.

The chain has TRBV14 and TRBJ2-4; possibly TRBD2 for D (5 bases). The J call is doubtful: the DNA matches TRBJ2-7 better. Germline V CDR1 and CDR2: SGHDN, FVKESK. The CDR3 is 13 amino acids. The CDR3 region has the DNA TGTGCCAGCAGCCAGGTAATCGGGGACGAGCAGTACTTC. Protein product: CASSQVIGDEQYF.

This chain connects TRBV20-1 to TRBJ1-6; the D is unclear. Looked up from germline, CDR1 is DFQATT and CDR2 is SNEGSKA (reference sequence). Trimming took 8 bases from V and 8 from J, leaving 19 bases between them. The CDR3 totals 14 residues. Written as DNA, the CDR3 is TGCAGTACCTATACATCCGTGACCGATTCACCCCTCCACTTT. Its translation is CSTYTSVTDSPLHF.

This clonotype was counted once. V usage is TRBV4-2 and J usage is TRBJ2-3; 10 nucleotides line up with TRBD2. The germline gives CDR1 LGHNA, CDR2 YNFKEQ. Losses at the gene ends were 0 bases for V and 2 bases for J; bases not matched to a gene: 14. CDR3 size: 20 residues. CDR3 sequence: CASSQDPLAGVTVDTDTQYF. The CDR3 bases are TGTGCCAGCAGCCAAGATCCCCTAGCGGGGGTGACCGTGGACACAGATACGCAGTATTTT.

The CDR3 spells CASSERDRAPDTQYF. CDR3 nucleotide sequence: TGTGCCAGCAGTGAACGGGACAGGGCCCCAGATACGCAGTATTTT. The chain is built from TRBV6-1 and TRBJ2-3; TRBD1 aligns across 9 bases. Trimming at V came to 2 bases and at J to 4 bases, leaving 4 bases not matched to a gene. Germline values: CDR1 MNHNS, CDR2 SASEGT. This CDR3 contains 15 residues.

Turning to this clonotype: A read error may explain this, as a much larger clone is one base away. This chain joins TRBV9 and TRBJ2-1, with D possibly TRBD1 on 5 matching bases. The CDR3 sequence is 12 residues long. Germline V gives CDR1 SGDLS, CDR2 YYNGEE. V shed 0 bases and J shed 8 bases, with 6 bases lying between them. CDR3 nucleotides: TGTGCCAGCAGCGTAGGGGGCGATGAGCAGTTCTTC. Amino acid sequence: CASSVGGDEQFF. Using reference TRBV9 and TRBJ2-1 for the parts outside the CDR3, the full variable domain is DSGVTQTPKHLITATGQRVTLRCSPRSGDLSVYWYQQSLDQGLQFLIQYYNGEERAKGNILERFSAQQFPDLHSELNLSSLELGDSALYFCASSVGGDEQFFGPGTRLTVL.

This clonotype was seen a handful of times. This chain joins TRBV5-1 and TRBJ1-4; D is unresolved. V lost 4 bases and J lost 8, with 15 bases in between. Germline CDR1 SGHRS, CDR2 YFSETQ. The CDR3 contains 14 residues. The CDR3: CASSPTGIREKLFF. The CDR3 DNA is TGCGCCAGCAGCCCGACGGGGATTCGCGAAAAACTGTTTTTT.